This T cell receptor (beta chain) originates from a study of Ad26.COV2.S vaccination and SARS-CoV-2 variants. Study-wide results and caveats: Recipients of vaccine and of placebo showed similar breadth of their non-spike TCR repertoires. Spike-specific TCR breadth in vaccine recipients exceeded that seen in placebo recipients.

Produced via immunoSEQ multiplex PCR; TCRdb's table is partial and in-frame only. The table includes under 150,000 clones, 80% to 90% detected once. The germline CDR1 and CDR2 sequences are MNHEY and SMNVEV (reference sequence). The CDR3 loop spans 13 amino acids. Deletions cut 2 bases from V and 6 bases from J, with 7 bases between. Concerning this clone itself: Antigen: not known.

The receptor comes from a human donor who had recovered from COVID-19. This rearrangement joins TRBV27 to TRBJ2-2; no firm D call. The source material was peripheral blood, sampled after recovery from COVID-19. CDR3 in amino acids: CASSLMLAGELFF. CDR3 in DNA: TGTGCCAGCAGTTTAATGTTGGCCGGGGAGCTGTTTTTT.